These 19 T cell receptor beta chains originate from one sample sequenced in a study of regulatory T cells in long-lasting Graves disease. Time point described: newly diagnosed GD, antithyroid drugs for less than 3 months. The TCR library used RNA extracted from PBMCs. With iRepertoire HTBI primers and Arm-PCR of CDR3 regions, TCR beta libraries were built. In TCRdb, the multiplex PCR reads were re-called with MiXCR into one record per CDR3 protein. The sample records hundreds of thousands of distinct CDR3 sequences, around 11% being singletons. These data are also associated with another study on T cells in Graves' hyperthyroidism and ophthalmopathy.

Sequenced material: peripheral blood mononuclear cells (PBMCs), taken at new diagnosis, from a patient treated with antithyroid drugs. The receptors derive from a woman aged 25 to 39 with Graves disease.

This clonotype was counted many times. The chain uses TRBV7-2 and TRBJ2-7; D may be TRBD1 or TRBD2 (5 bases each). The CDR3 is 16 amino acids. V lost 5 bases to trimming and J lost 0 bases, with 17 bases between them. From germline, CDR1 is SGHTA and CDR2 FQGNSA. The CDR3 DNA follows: TGTGCCAGCAGCCTAATGTCAATCGGGACCTCCTACGAGCAGTACTTC. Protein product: CASSLMSIGTSYEQYF.

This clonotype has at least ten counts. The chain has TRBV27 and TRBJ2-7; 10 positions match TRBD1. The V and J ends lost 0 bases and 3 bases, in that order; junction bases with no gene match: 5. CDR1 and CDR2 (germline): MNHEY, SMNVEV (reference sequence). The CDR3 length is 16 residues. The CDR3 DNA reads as TGTGCCAGCAGTTTATCGGCCGGGACAGGGGTCTACGAGCAGTACTTC. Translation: CASSLSAGTGVYEQYF.

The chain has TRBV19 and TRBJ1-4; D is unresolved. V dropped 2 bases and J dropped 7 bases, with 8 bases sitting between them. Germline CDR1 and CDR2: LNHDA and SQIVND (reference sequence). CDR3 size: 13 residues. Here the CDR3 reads CASSISVLEKLFF. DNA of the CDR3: TGTGCCAGTAGTATATCCGTACTTGAAAAACTGTTTTTT. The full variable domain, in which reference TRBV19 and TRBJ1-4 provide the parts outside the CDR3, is DGGITQSPKYLFRKEGQNVTLSCEQNLNHDAMYWYRQDPGQGLRLIYYSQIVNDFQKGDIAEGYSVSREKKESFPLTVTSAQKNPTAFYLCASSISVLEKLFFGSGTQLSVL.

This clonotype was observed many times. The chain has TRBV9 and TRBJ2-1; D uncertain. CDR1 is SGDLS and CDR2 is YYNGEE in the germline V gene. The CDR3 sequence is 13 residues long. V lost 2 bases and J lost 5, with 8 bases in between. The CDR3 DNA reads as TGTGCCAGCAGCGTTACGTCGCACAATGAGCAGTTCTTC. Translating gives CASSVTSHNEQFF.

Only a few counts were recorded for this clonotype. The CDR3 spells CASNQAGATDTQYF. CDR3 in DNA: TGTGCCAGCAACCAAGCGGGAGCCACAGATACGCAGTATTTT. The chain joins TRBV2 to TRBJ2-3, with TRBD2 matching 8 bases. The CDR3 totals 14 residues. Trimming cost V 7 bases and J 2 bases; bases outside gene matches: 5. The germline V gene encodes CDR1 SNHLY and CDR2 FYNNEI.

The CDR3 DNA is TGCGCCAGCAGCCCACGGACAGGGCTGGACAATGAGCAGTTCTTC. As protein: CASSPRTGLDNEQFF. The V and J genes are TRBV4-1 and TRBJ2-1; TRBD1 matches at 8 bases. The V and J ends lost 4 bases and 5 bases, in that order; junction bases with no gene match: 7. The CDR3 runs to 15 residues. The V gene's germline CDR1 is MGHRA and CDR2 YSYEKL.

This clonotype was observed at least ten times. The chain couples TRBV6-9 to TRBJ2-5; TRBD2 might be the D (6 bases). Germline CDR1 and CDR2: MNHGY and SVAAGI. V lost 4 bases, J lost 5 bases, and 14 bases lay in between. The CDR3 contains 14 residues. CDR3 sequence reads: CASSLEGMGETQYF. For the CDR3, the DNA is TGTGCCAGCAGTTTGGAGGGAATGGGGGAGACCCAGTACTTC.

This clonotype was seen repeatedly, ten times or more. CDR3 nucleotide sequence: TGTGCCAGCAGCGTAGTGCCTAGCGGGTGGTACGAGCAGTACTTC. This translates into CASSVVPSGWYEQYF. V and J are TRBV9 and TRBJ2-7; 8 nucleotides line up with TRBD2. V shed 0 bases, J shed 4 bases, and the junction held 6 bases outside the gene matches. The CDR3 contains 15 residues. Per the germline V gene, CDR1 is SGDLS and CDR2 is YYNGEE.

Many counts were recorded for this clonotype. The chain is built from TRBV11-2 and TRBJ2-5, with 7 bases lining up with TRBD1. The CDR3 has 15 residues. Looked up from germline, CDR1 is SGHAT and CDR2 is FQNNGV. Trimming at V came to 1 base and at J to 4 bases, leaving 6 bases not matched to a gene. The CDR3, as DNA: TGTGCCAGCAGCTTAGTCCCGGGACAGAGAGAGACCCAGTACTTC. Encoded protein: CASSLVPGQRETQYF.

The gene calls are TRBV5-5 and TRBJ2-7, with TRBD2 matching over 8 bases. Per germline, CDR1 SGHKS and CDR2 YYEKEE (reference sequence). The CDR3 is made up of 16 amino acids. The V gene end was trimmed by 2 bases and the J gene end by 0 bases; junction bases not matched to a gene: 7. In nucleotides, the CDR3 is TGTGCCAGCAGCTTCGGAGCGGGAGAAGTCTCCTACGAGCAGTACTTC. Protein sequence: CASSFGAGEVSYEQYF.

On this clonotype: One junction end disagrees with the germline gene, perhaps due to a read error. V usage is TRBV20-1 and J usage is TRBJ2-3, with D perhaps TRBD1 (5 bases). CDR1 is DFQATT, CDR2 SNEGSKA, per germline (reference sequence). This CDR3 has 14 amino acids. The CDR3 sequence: CSARLAASTGTQYF. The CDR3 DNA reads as TGCAGTGCTAGATTGGCCGCGAGCACAGGTACGCAGTATTTT.

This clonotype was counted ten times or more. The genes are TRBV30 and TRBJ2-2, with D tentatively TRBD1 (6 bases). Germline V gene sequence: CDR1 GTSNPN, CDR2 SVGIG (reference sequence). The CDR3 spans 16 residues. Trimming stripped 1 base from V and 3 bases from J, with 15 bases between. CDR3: CAWSGYRAVDTGELFF. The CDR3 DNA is TGTGCCTGGAGTGGATACAGGGCCGTTGACACCGGGGAGCTGTTTTTT.

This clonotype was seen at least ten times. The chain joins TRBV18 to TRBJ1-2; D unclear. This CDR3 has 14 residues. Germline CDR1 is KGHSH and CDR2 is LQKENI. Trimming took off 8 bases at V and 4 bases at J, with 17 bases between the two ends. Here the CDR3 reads CASSPPSGSYGYTF. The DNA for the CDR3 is TGTGCCAGCAGCCCCCCGTCGGGCAGCTATGGCTACACCTTC.

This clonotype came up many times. CDR3 loop: CASRLNPGNTEAFF. The CDR3 DNA sequence: TGTGCCAGCAGGCTCAACCCAGGGAACACTGAAGCTTTCTTT. The rearrangement links TRBV3-1 to TRBJ1-1, with no clear D. The germline V and J ends were trimmed by 6 bases and 1 base, with 12 bases remaining between them. This CDR3 has 14 amino acids. Germline V CDR1 and CDR2: LGHDT, YNNKEL (reference sequence).

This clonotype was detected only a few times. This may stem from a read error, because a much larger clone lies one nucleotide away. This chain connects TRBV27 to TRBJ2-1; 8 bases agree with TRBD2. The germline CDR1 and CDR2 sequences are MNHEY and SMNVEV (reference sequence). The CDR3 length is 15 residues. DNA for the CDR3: TGTGCCAGCAGTTACAGCGGGAGAGCCTACAATGAGCAGTCCTTC. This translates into CASSYSGRAYNEQSF.

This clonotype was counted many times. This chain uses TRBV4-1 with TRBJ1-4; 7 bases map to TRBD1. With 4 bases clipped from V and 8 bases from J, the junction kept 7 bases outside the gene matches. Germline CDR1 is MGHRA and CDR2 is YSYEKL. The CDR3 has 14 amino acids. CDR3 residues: CASSRGTVWEKLFF. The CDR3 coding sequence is TGCGCCAGCAGCCGCGGGACAGTCTGGGAAAAACTGTTTTTT.

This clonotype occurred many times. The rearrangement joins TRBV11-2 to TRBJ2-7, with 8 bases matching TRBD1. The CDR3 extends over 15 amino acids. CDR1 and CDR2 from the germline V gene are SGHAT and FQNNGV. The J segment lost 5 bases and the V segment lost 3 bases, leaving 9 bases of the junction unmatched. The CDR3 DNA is TGTGCCAGCAGCTTGGCATACAGGGGGAGCCACGAGCAGTACTTC. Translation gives CASSLAYRGSHEQYF.

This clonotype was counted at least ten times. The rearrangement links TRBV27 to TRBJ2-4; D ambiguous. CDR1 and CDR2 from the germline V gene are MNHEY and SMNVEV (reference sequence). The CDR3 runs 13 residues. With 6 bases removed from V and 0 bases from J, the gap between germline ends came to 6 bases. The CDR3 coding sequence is TGTGCCAGCAGCCCTCTAGCCAAAAACATTCAGTACTTC. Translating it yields CASSPLAKNIQYF.

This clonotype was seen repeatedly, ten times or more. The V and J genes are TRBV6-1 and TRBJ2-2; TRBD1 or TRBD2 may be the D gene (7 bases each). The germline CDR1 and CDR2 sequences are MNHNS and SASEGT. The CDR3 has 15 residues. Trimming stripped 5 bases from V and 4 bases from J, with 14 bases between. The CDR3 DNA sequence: TGTGCCAGCAGTCGACAGGGAGGGTTCACCGGGGAGCTGTTTTTT. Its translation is CASSRQGGFTGELFF.